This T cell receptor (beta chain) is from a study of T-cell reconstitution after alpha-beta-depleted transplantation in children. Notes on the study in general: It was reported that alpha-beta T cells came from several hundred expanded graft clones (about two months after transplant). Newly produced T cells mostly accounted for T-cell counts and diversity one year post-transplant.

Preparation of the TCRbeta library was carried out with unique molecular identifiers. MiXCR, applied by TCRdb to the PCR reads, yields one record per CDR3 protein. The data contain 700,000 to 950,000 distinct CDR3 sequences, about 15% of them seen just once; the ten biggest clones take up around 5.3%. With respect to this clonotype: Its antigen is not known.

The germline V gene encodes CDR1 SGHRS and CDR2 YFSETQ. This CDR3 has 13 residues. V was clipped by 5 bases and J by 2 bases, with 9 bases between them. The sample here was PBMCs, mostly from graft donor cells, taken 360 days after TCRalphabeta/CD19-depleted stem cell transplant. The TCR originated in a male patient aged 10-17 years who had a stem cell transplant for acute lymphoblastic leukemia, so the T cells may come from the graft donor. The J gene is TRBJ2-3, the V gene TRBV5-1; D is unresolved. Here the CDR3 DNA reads TGCGCCAGCAGGCCTAGAGTCACAGATACGCAGTATTTT. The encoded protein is CASRPRVTDTQYF.